This T cell receptor beta chain was captured in a study of blood T cell repertoires in COVID-19. Adults between about 18 and 95 years of age took part from about 24 US areas. The V end was cut by 3 bases, the J end by 7 bases, with 16 bases between. Germline V gene data show CDR1 as SGHDT and CDR2 as YYEEEE. The CDR3 runs to 14 residues. Only in-frame clones appear in the TCRdb table, and some are missing; sequencing was by immunoSEQ multiplex PCR. The sample records 310,000 or so clones, about nine tenths being singletons. The V call is TRBV5-6, the J call TRBJ1-1; no firm D call. The sequencing input was PBMCs or T cells enriched from blood (not recorded which). The receptor's source is a woman aged 18-29 years who had recovered from COVID-19. The DNA for the CDR3 is TGTGCCAGCAGCTCGACAATAATTCACAGTGAAGCTTTCTTT. Amino acids: CASSSTIIHSEAFF. Together with reference TRBV5-6 and TRBJ1-1, the CDR3 gives the full variable domain: DAGVTQSPTHLIKTRGQQVTLRCSPKSGHDTVSWYQQALGQGPQFIFQYYEEEERQRGNFPDRFSGHQFPNYSSELNVNALLLGDSALYLCASSSTIIHSEAFFGQGTRLTVV.